One and the same sample provided the 28 T cell receptor beta chains below, sequenced in a study of regulatory T cells in long-lasting Graves disease. The time point is: newly diagnosed GD, antithyroid drugs for less than 3 months. PBMC-extracted RNA yielded the TCR library. Construction of the TCR beta libraries employed iRepertoire HTBI primers in conjunction with Arm-PCR of CDR3 regions. TCRdb recomputed calls from the multiplex PCR reads with MiXCR, one row per CDR3 protein. The data hold around 500,000 distinct CDR3 sequences, with roughly 14% observed a single time. This sample also belongs to another study, concerning T cells in Graves' hyperthyroidism and ophthalmopathy.

This material consisted of peripheral blood mononuclear cells (PBMCs), taken at new diagnosis, from a patient treated with antithyroid drugs. These TCRs come from a man aged 25 to 40 with Graves disease.

This clonotype was observed at least ten times. The chain couples TRBV6-1 to TRBJ1-1; D gene unclear. The CDR3 extends over 14 amino acids. The V and J ends lost 5 bases and 0 bases respectively, with 10 bases between them. Germline CDR1 reads MNHNS; CDR2 reads SASEGT. The CDR3: CASSPRTVNTEAFF. The CDR3 DNA reads TGTGCCAGCAGTCCACGGACGGTGAACACTGAAGCTTTCTTT.

As for this clonotype: Since a much larger clone is just one base distant, this may be a read error. The J gene is TRBJ1-1, the V gene TRBV29-1, with D unclear. This CDR3 is built from 13 residues. Germline V lookup: CDR1 SQVTM, CDR2 ANQGSEA. V lost 2 bases and J 0 bases, leaving 7 bases between the germline ends. The CDR3 here is CSVEWRLNTEAFF. CDR3 coding DNA: TGCAGCGTTGAATGGCGGCTGAACACTGAAGCTTTCTTT.

The sample holds many counts of this clonotype. The gene calls are TRBV20-1 and TRBJ2-3; 10 positions agree with TRBD2. The CDR3 totals 15 residues. V dropped 5 bases and J dropped 1; count of bases not matched to a gene: 6. Germline values: CDR1 DFQATT, CDR2 SNEGSKA (reference sequence). The CDR3: CSAGLAGVGTDTQYF. DNA for the CDR3: TGCAGTGCTGGCCTAGCGGGAGTAGGCACAGATACGCAGTATTTT.

The chain carries TRBV20-1 and TRBJ2-3; 11 bases are shared with TRBD2. The length of the CDR3 is 13 residues. CDR1 and CDR2 (germline): DFQATT, SNEGSKA (reference sequence). The CDR3 spells CSCLAGGTDTQYF. The CDR3 coding sequence is TGCAGCTGCCTAGCGGGAGGTACAGATACGCAGTATTTT.

The gene calls are TRBV6-1 and TRBJ2-1; D gene ambiguous. The tail of the sequence fits TRBJ2-3 better, so the J call may be wrong. The CDR3 covers 15 residues. Germline V lookup: CDR1 MNHNS, CDR2 SASEGT. CDR3 coding DNA: TGTGCCAGCACCCCTGGCGATGCTGGCACAGATACGCAGTATTTT. Its translation is CASTPGDAGTDTQYF.

This clonotype came up many times. The V gene is TRBV12-3 or TRBV12-4, the J gene TRBJ2-5; 13 bases are shared with TRBD2. The ends lost 7 bases at V and 1 base at J; junction bases unmatched: 6. The length of the CDR3 is 16 residues. CDR3 sequence reads: CASTDRLAGGQETQYF. Written as DNA, the CDR3 is TGTGCCAGCACCGATAGACTAGCGGGGGGCCAAGAGACCCAGTACTTC.

This rearrangement joins TRBV11-2 to TRBJ2-5, with TRBD2 identical over 9 bases. This CDR3 region has 17 residues. With V trimmed by 3 bases and J by 5 bases, 13 bases remained unmatched. The germline V gene encodes CDR1 SGHAT and CDR2 FQNNGV. This CDR3 reads CASSLGRSGRFSETQYF. CDR3 sequence (DNA): TGTGCCAGCAGCTTGGGGAGAAGCGGGAGGTTCTCGGAGACCCAGTACTTC.

V is TRBV25-1 and J is TRBJ2-1; 10 nucleotides line up with TRBD2. The V gene end was trimmed by 1 base and the J gene end by 0 bases; junction bases not matched to a gene: 6. The CDR3 has 18 amino acids. The germline V gene has CDR1 MGHDK and CDR2 SYGVNS. CDR3 protein: CASSEWLAGVSSYNEQFF. In DNA form, the CDR3 reads TGTGCCAGCAGTGAATGGCTAGCGGGGGTAAGCTCCTACAATGAGCAGTTCTTC.

In this sample, this clonotype turned up many times. V usage is TRBV7-2 and J usage is TRBJ1-5; D gene unclear. Trimming shortened V by 6 bases and J by 0 bases, and 6 bases separated the two germline ends. CDR3 size: 13 residues. Germline assignment: CDR1 SGHTA and CDR2 FQGNSA. The CDR3 protein is CASRTNSNQPQHF. CDR3 nucleotides: TGTGCCAGCAGAACGAATAGCAATCAGCCCCAGCATTTT.

Many counts were recorded for this clonotype. V gene TRBV2 combines with J gene TRBJ1-4, with a weak D call TRBD1 (5 bases). V gave up 7 bases and J gave up 8 bases, with 14 bases separating them. The CDR3 contains 13 residues. Germline V gene sequence: CDR1 SNHLY, CDR2 FYNNEI. The CDR3 region is CASIRDGWEKLFF. The DNA of the CDR3 is TGTGCCAGCATCCGGGACGGATGGGAAAAACTGTTTTTT.

The chain carries TRBV27 and TRBJ2-3; 8 bases fit TRBD2. This CDR3 region has 16 residues. The V gene end was trimmed by 6 bases and the J gene end by 1 base; junction bases not matched to a gene: 9. Germline-derived CDR1 and CDR2 are MNHEY and SMNVEV (reference sequence). The chain's CDR3 is CASSPQAGDGTDTQYF. DNA of the CDR3: TGTGCCAGCAGCCCTCAAGCGGGAGACGGCACAGATACGCAGTATTTT.

The table lists this clonotype with many counts. V gene TRBV30 combines with J gene TRBJ1-2; no definite D call. Germline V gene sequence: CDR1 GTSNPN, CDR2 SVGIG (reference sequence). The CDR3 totals 11 residues. The ends were cut back, 2 bases at V and 8 bases at J, with 9 bases in the middle. The CDR3 spells CAWSRAGGYTF. For the CDR3, the DNA is TGTGCCTGGAGTAGGGCCGGCGGCTACACCTTC.

In its sample, this clonotype was seen a few times. The genes are TRBV18 and TRBJ2-2; 7 bases map to TRBD1. Germline trimming cut 10 bases from V and 6 bases from J; bases unmatched to any gene: 17. Germline CDR1 is KGHSH and CDR2 is LQKENI. CDR3 length: 16 amino acids. The CDR3 DNA is TGTGCCACCCACCGAACAGGGGCCCGTCCCCCCGGGGAGCTGTTTTTT. Its translation: CATHRTGARPPGELFF.

This clonotype came up a few times. The chain has TRBV27 and TRBJ1-2, with unresolved D. Germline CDR1 reads MNHEY; CDR2 reads SMNVEV (reference sequence). The CDR3 length is 13 residues. V was trimmed by 3 bases and J by 4 bases, leaving 9 bases between them. The CDR3 nucleotides are TGTGCCAGCAGTTTCCTCAGCAGCTATGGCTACACCTTC. Protein product: CASSFLSSYGYTF.

This clonotype appeared many times. The V and J genes are TRBV12-3 or TRBV12-4 and TRBJ2-1, with 9 positions matching TRBD1. The CDR3 is 16 amino acids. V shed 5 bases and J 0 bases; nucleotides not matched to a gene: 5. The CDR3 region is CASSRDRASSYNEQFF. CDR3 nucleotides: TGTGCCAGCAGTAGGGACAGGGCCTCCTCCTACAATGAGCAGTTCTTC.

The chain carries TRBV24-1 and TRBJ2-2; 10 positions match TRBD2. Trimming cost V 8 bases and J 1 base; bases outside gene matches: 0. Germline lookup yields CDR1 KGHDR and CDR2 SFDVKD. The length of the CDR3 is 14 residues. As DNA, the CDR3 is TGTGCCACCACTAGCGGGAGGAACACCGGGGAGCTGTTTTTT. Amino acid sequence: CATTSGRNTGELFF.

This rearrangement joins TRBV9 to TRBJ1-2; possible D gene TRBD1, 5 bases. Germline assignment: CDR1 SGDLS and CDR2 YYNGEE. There are 15 residues in the CDR3. Trimming pared 4 bases from V and 5 bases from J, leaving 18 bases between. The CDR3 sequence is CASSPRMGDPYGYTF. CDR3 nucleotides: TGTGCCAGCAGCCCTAGGATGGGGGACCCTTATGGCTACACCTTC.

This clonotype was seen only a few times. The chain employs TRBV5-1 and TRBJ2-5; weak D call: TRBD1 (5 bases). CDR3 size: 15 residues. Trimming shortened V by 2 bases and J by 1 base, and 12 bases separated the two germline ends. CDR1 and CDR2 (germline): SGHRS, YFSETQ. CDR3 nucleotides: TGCGCCAGCAGCTTTTCAAGGGGCTCCCAAGAGACCCAGTACTTC. Residues: CASSFSRGSQETQYF. Full variable domain (missing parts from reference TRBV5-1 and TRBJ2-5): KAGVTQTPRYLIKTRGQQVTLSCSPISGHRSVSWYQQTPGQGLQFLFEYFSETQRNKGNFPGRFSGRQFSNSRSEMNVSTLELGDSALYLCASSFSRGSQETQYFGPGTRLLVL.

Only one count was recorded for this clonotype. This chain joins TRBV5-1 and TRBJ1-1; D perhaps matches TRBD1 (6 bases). Germline-derived CDR1 and CDR2 are SGHRS and YFSETQ. This CDR3 is 12 amino acids long. The ends were cut back, 2 bases at V and 12 bases at J, with 14 bases in the middle. The CDR3 DNA is TGCGCCAGCAGCTTCGGGGGCCGGGAAACTTTCTTT. Amino acids: CASSFGGRETFF.

This clonotype was counted many times. The chain combines TRBV20-1 with TRBJ2-1, with D perhaps TRBD1 or TRBD2 (5 bases each). The V gene lost 8 bases and the J gene lost 2 bases, with 10 bases spanning the gap. CDR3 length equals 12 residues. Germline V gene sequence: CDR1 DFQATT, CDR2 SNEGSKA (reference sequence). CDR3: CSPRGPYNEQFF. The CDR3 DNA sequence: TGCAGTCCCCGGGGCCCCTACAATGAGCAGTTCTTC.

There are many counts of this clonotype. The chain recombines TRBV12-3 or TRBV12-4 with TRBJ2-3, with 7 bases identical to TRBD2. V shed 7 bases and J 5 bases; nucleotides not matched to a gene: 21. CDR3 length: 18 residues. This CDR3 is CASTPPPIARELGDTQYF. CDR3 coding DNA: TGTGCCAGCACCCCACCTCCGATTGCGCGGGAGCTAGGAGATACGCAGTATTTT.

The chain uses TRBV18 and TRBJ2-3; D may be TRBD1 (5 bases). Trimming pared 6 bases from V and 3 bases from J, leaving 13 bases between. CDR3 length equals 14 residues. CDR1 is KGHSH, CDR2 LQKENI, per germline. The CDR3 DNA reads as TGTGCCAGCTCCGGACAATCAAGGACAGATACGCAGTATTTT. Amino acids: CASSGQSRTDTQYF. The full variable domain, rest sourced from reference TRBV18 and TRBJ2-3, is NAGVMQNPRHLVRRRGQEARLRCSPMKGHSHVYWYRQLPEEGLKFMVYLQKENIIDESGMPKERFSAEFPKEGPSILRIQQVVRGDSAAYFCASSGQSRTDTQYFGPGTRLTVL.

This clonotype has ten or more counts. V usage is TRBV2 and J usage is TRBJ1-2; D ambiguous. Per the germline V gene, CDR1 is SNHLY and CDR2 is FYNNEI. V was shortened by 2 bases and J by 6 bases, with 4 bases between the two germline ends. CDR3 length: 11 amino acids. CDR3 amino acids: CASSEMHGYTF. CDR3 DNA sequence: TGTGCCAGCAGTGAAATGCATGGCTACACCTTC. Supplemented by reference TRBV2 and TRBJ1-2, the full variable domain reads EPEVTQTPSHQVTQMGQEVILRCVPISNHLYFYWYRQILGQKVEFLVSFYNNEISEKSEIFDDQFSVERPDGSNFTLKIRSTKLEDSAMYFCASSEMHGYTFGSGTRLTVV.

At least ten counts were recorded for this clonotype. The rearrangement links TRBV20-1 to TRBJ2-1; 12 bases match TRBD2. The CDR3 totals 13 residues. Losses at the gene ends were 4 bases for V and 9 bases for J; bases not matched to a gene: 4. Germline assignment: CDR1 DFQATT and CDR2 SNEGSKA (reference sequence). CDR3 DNA sequence: TGCAGTGCTACTAGCGGGAGGGCCAGTGAGCAGTTCTTC. Its protein product is CSATSGRASEQFF.

The chain recombines TRBV19 with TRBJ2-1, with D unresolved. This CDR3 is 15 amino acids long. The germline V and J ends were trimmed by 2 bases and 5 bases, with 13 bases remaining between them. CDR1 and CDR2 from the germline V gene are LNHDA and SQIVND (reference sequence). CDR3 nucleotide sequence: TGTGCCAGTAGTATAAGTGGGATGCCCCACAATGAGCAGTTCTTC. Translated: CASSISGMPHNEQFF.

This clonotype was detected ten times or more. DNA of the CDR3: TGTGCCAGCAGTCTTATAGGGGGCTGGGGCTACACCTTC. Translated: CASSLIGGWGYTF. The chain is built from TRBV12-3 or TRBV12-4 and TRBJ1-2; 7 positions agree with TRBD1. Trimming removed 5 bases from V and 8 bases from J; junction bases left unmatched: 8. CDR3 length: 13 residues.

This sequence joins TRBV29-1 and TRBJ2-1; 8 bases agree with TRBD2. CDR3 length: 13 amino acids. The V and J ends lost 5 bases and 7 bases, in that order; junction bases with no gene match: 7. The V gene's germline CDR1 is SQVTM and CDR2 ANQGSEA. The CDR3 DNA is TGCAGCGTTTGGGGACTAGAGTCGAATGAGCAGTTCTTC. It codes for CSVWGLESNEQFF.

This clonotype showed up many times. The chain carries TRBV12-3 or TRBV12-4 and TRBJ1-1, with 8 bases that match TRBD1. CDR3 size: 13 residues. The V gene end was trimmed by 8 bases and the J gene end by 4 bases; junction bases not matched to a gene: 6. CDR3 sequence (DNA): TGTGCCAGCCGCATACAGGGGGGCACTGAAGCTTTCTTT. This translates into CASRIQGGTEAFF.